The 22 T cell receptor beta chains below all came from one sample that was sequenced in a study of a mutant IDH1 vaccine in newly diagnosed glioma. Profiling relied on immunoSEQ multiplex PCR, and the TCRdb table lists in-frame clones only, not all of them. The sample carries 41,000 or so clones, around 79% recorded once. Regarding time point: week 23, last vaccination. Every vaccination contained 300 ug of the mutant IDH1 20-mer peptide and was paired with topical imiquimod. The antigens for these receptors are not known. The specimen was PBMCs, collected from a glioma patient whose treatment included an IDH1 peptide vaccine. The receptor source for this set is a middle-aged woman with glioma. Some clones in this sample may be carry-over from other donors' samples.

This clone has a handful of counts. The V gene is TRBV25-1, the J gene TRBJ1-1; weak D call: TRBD1 (5 bases). With 7 bases removed from V and 1 base from J, the gap between germline ends came to 10 bases. In germline, CDR1 is MGHDK, CDR2 SYGVNS. This CDR3 is 13 amino acids long. CDR3 region: CASKTGQNTEAFF. For the CDR3, the DNA is TGTGCCAGCAAAACAGGACAGAACACTGAAGCTTTCTTT.

The J gene is TRBJ2-2, the V gene TRBV2, with 12 bases fitting TRBD2. This CDR3 is built from 16 residues. After removal of 6 bases from V and 2 bases from J, the junction contained 4 bases not matched to a gene. In germline, CDR1 is SNHLY, CDR2 FYNNEI. The CDR3 DNA reads TGTGCCAGCAGCCTCGGACTAGCGGGAAACACCGGGGAGCTGTTTTTT. This encodes CASSLGLAGNTGELFF.

This chain joins TRBV27 and TRBJ1-6; D unresolved. Per germline, CDR1 MNHEY and CDR2 SMNVEV (reference sequence). The V end was cut by 5 bases, the J end by 6 bases, with 11 bases between. The CDR3 covers 14 residues. CDR3 nucleotides: TGTGCCAGCAGTCTCAGGTCAATTAATTCACCCCTCCACTTT. It translates to CASSLRSINSPLHF.

The chain carries TRBV4-3 and TRBJ2-1, with a possible D match to TRBD2 (6 bases). The CDR3 length is 15 residues. The V end lost 0 bases, the J end lost 4 bases, and 10 bases lay between the germline ends. Germline V CDR1 and CDR2: LGHNA, YSLEER. DNA of the CDR3: TGCGCCAGCAGCCAAGATTGGACTATTTACAATGAGCAGTTCTTC. Its translation is CASSQDWTIYNEQFF.

The V and J genes are TRBV7-2 and TRBJ1-1; tentatively, D is TRBD1 (5 bases). The germline V and J ends were trimmed by 3 bases and 1 base, with 9 bases remaining between them. This CDR3 spans 14 amino acids. Germline V gene sequence: CDR1 SGHTA, CDR2 FQGNSA. CDR3 residues: CASSFMGENTEAFF. The CDR3 nucleotides read TGTGCCAGCAGCTTCATGGGGGAGAACACTGAAGCTTTCTTT.

The chain recombines TRBV27 with TRBJ1-2; the match to TRBD1 covers 7 bases. The CDR3 totals 14 residues. CDR1 and CDR2 (germline): MNHEY, SMNVEV (reference sequence). V shed 6 bases, J shed 4 bases, and the junction held 8 bases outside the gene matches. Written as DNA, the CDR3 is TGTGCCAGCAGGAAAGCTGGACAGGTCTATGGCTACACCTTC. Its translation is CASRKAGQVYGYTF.

This chain joins TRBV5-1 and TRBJ2-5; unclear D gene. CDR3 length: 15 residues. CDR1 and CDR2 from the germline V gene are SGHRS and YFSETQ. V lost 0 bases and J lost 5, with 14 bases in between. DNA of the CDR3: TGCGCCAGCAGCTTGGCCGAAGCCCATAGGGAGACCCAGTACTTC. This codes for CASSLAEAHRETQYF.

The chain is built from TRBV6-1 and TRBJ1-2; TRBD1 agrees at 7 bases. Germline V gene data show CDR1 as MNHNS and CDR2 as SASEGT. Unmatched junction bases numbered 8, after V lost 3 bases and J lost 4 bases. There are 15 residues in the CDR3. CDR3 sequence reads: CASSDYLRGPYGYTF. The CDR3, as DNA: TGTGCCAGCAGTGATTATTTGAGGGGGCCCTATGGCTACACCTTC.

The V call is TRBV7-9, the J call TRBJ2-7; 7 bases map to TRBD2. The trim removed 0 bases at V and 7 bases at J, leaving 3 bases unmatched. Germline CDR1 is SEHNR and CDR2 is FQNEAQ (reference sequence). The CDR3 runs to 13 residues. CDR3: CASSLAWEGEQYF. In DNA, the CDR3 is TGTGCCAGCAGCTTAGCCTGGGAGGGGGAGCAGTACTTC.

This clone has a handful of counts. The genes are TRBV14 and TRBJ2-7; D is perhaps TRBD1 (5 bases). This CDR3 spans 15 amino acids. In germline, CDR1 is SGHDN, CDR2 FVKESK. V was trimmed by 1 base and J by 5 bases, leaving 15 bases between them. The CDR3 nucleotides read TGTGCCAGCAGCCAAGGTCAGGGTCGACGCAACGAGCAGTACTTC. It codes for CASSQGQGRRNEQYF.

This chain connects TRBV11-1 to TRBJ2-5; no reliable D call. Germline V CDR1 and CDR2: SGHAT, FQDESV (reference sequence). The CDR3 is 12 residues long. V lost 5 bases and J lost 3, with 7 bases in between. CDR3 DNA sequence: TGTGCCAGCAGCGCCGAAGAAGAGACCCAGTACTTC. This gives the protein CASSAEEETQYF.

The V gene is TRBV19, the J gene TRBJ1-2; possibly TRBD1 for D (6 bases). The CDR3 contains 16 residues. Germline V lookup: CDR1 LNHDA, CDR2 SQIVND (reference sequence). The V end was cut by 9 bases, the J end by 5 bases, with 25 bases between. The CDR3 sequence: CASSPRQGKGDYGYTF. CDR3 coding DNA: TGTGCCAGCTCCCCGCGGCAGGGCAAGGGGGATTATGGCTACACCTTC.

V and J are TRBV2 and TRBJ1-6; 9 bases align to TRBD1. Trimming took 7 bases from V and 7 from J; bases not matched to a gene: 5. From germline, CDR1 is SNHLY and CDR2 FYNNEI. The CDR3 consists of 14 residues. This chain's CDR3 is CASIRGTGNSPLHF. The CDR3 region has the DNA TGTGCCAGCATACGAGGGACAGGGAATTCACCCCTCCACTTT.

The J gene is TRBJ1-5, the V gene TRBV30; D not certain. The CDR3 sequence is 14 residues long. The germline V gene has CDR1 GTSNPN and CDR2 SVGIG (reference sequence). V lost 0 bases to trimming and J lost 0 bases, with 6 bases between them. The CDR3 sequence: CAWSVMSSNQPQHF. CDR3 bases: TGTGCCTGGAGTGTAATGAGTAGCAATCAGCCCCAGCATTTT. Variable domain in full (rest from reference TRBV30 and TRBJ1-5): SQTIHQWPATLVQPVGSPLSLECTVEGTSNPNLYWYRQAAGRGLQLLFYSVGIGQISSEVPQNLSASRPQDRQFILSSKKLLLSDSGFYLCAWSVMSSNQPQHFGDGTRLSIL.

The genes are TRBV5-1 and TRBJ2-2; 9 bases map to TRBD1. Trimming at V came to 5 bases and at J to 6 bases, leaving 8 bases not matched to a gene. CDR1 and CDR2 from the germline V gene are SGHRS and YFSETQ. The CDR3 consists of 15 residues. CDR3 in DNA: TGCGCCAGCAGGGCCGGGACAGGGTCCCCCGGGGAGCTGTTTTTT. This codes for CASRAGTGSPGELFF.

This clone turned up a few times. The V gene is TRBV4-1, the J gene TRBJ1-5, with 8 bases aligning to TRBD1. Looked up from germline, CDR1 is MGHRA and CDR2 is YSYEKL. The CDR3 sequence is 15 residues long. J was trimmed by 1 base and V by 3 bases; bases with no gene match: 2. The CDR3 sequence: CASSQTGASNQPQHF. The CDR3 nucleotides are TGCGCCAGCAGCCAGACAGGGGCCAGCAATCAGCCCCAGCATTTT.

The chain is built from TRBV9 and TRBJ2-1; no clear D. There are 16 residues in the CDR3. V was shortened by 0 bases and J by 4 bases, with 14 bases between the two germline ends. The germline V gene encodes CDR1 SGDLS and CDR2 YYNGEE. The CDR3 protein is CASSVGVRGEYNEQFF. The CDR3 DNA is TGTGCCAGCAGCGTAGGTGTTCGTGGAGAGTACAATGAGCAGTTCTTC. Full variable domain (outside the CDR3, taken from reference TRBV9 and TRBJ2-1): DSGVTQTPKHLITATGQRVTLRCSPRSGDLSVYWYQQSLDQGLQFLIQYYNGEERAKGNILERFSAQQFPDLHSELNLSSLELGDSALYFCASSVGVRGEYNEQFFGPGTRLTVL.

This chain links TRBV7-9 with TRBJ1-5, with 9 nucleotides matching TRBD1. V lost 4 bases, J lost 1 base, and 8 bases stayed unmatched. CDR1 is SEHNR, CDR2 FQNEAQ, per germline (reference sequence). The CDR3 has 17 residues. CDR3 sequence (DNA): TGTGCCAGCAGCTACGACAGGGGGGGGGTAAGCAATCAGCCCCAGCATTTT. Translated: CASSYDRGGVSNQPQHF.

V gene TRBV27 combines with J gene TRBJ2-5, with D unresolved. The V end was cut by 5 bases, the J end by 5 bases, with 12 bases between. CDR1 and CDR2 from the germline V gene are MNHEY and SMNVEV (reference sequence). The CDR3 totals 13 residues. The CDR3 protein is CASSATPGETQYF. The DNA for the CDR3 is TGTGCCAGCAGTGCGACCCCCGGCGAGACCCAGTACTTC.

The chain links TRBV4-3 to TRBJ1-1; TRBD1 might be the D (5 bases). V was trimmed by 0 bases and J by 4 bases, leaving 9 bases between them. There are 14 residues in the CDR3. In germline, CDR1 is LGHNA, CDR2 YSLEER. CDR3 bases: TGCGCCAGCAGCCAAGATAGACAGCCCACTGAAGCTTTCTTT. Translated: CASSQDRQPTEAFF.

Written as DNA, the CDR3 is TGTGCCAGCTCACAGGACTCCCCTGGGGCCAACGTCCTGACTTTC. Translated, it gives CASSQDSPGANVLTF. This chain links TRBV18 with TRBJ2-6; tentatively, D is TRBD2 (5 bases). The CDR3 contains 15 residues. The ends were cut back, 4 bases at V and 2 bases at J, with 9 bases in the middle. The V gene's germline CDR1 is KGHSH and CDR2 LQKENI.

This chain uses TRBV5-4 with TRBJ1-3; no clear D. The CDR3 has 14 amino acids. Trimming removed 1 base from V and 4 bases from J, with 9 bases in between. The germline CDR1 and CDR2 sequences are SGHNT and YYREEE (reference sequence). The CDR3 protein is CASSLRPGGNTIYF. For the CDR3, the DNA is TGTGCCAGCAGCTTGAGACCGGGCGGAAACACCATATATTTT.